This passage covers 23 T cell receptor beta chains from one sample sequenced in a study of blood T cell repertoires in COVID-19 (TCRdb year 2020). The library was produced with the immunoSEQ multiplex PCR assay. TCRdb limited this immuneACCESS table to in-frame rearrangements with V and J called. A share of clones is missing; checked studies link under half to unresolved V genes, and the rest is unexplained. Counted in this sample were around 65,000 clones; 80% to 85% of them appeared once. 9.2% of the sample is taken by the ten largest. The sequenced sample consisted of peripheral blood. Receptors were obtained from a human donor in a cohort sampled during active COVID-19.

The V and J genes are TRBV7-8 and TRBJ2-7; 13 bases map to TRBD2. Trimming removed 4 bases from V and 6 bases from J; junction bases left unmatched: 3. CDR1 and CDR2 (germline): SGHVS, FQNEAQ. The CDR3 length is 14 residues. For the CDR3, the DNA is TGTGCCAGCAGCTCCAGACTAGCGGGGGGCGAGCAGTACTTC. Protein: CASSSRLAGGEQYF.

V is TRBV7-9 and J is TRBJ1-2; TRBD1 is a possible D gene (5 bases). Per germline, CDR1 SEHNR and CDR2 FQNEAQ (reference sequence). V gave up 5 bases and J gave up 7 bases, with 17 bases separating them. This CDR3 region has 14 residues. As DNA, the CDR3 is TGTGCCAGCAGCCGTGGACAATCTGGCGGTGGCTACACCTTC. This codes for CASSRGQSGGGYTF.

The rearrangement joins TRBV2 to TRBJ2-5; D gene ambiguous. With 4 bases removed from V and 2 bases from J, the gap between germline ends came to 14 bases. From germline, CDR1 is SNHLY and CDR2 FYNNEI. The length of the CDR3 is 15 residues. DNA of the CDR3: TGTGCCAGCAGTGCCTCTGCGGCAGTACAAGAGACCCAGTACTTC. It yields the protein CASSASAAVQETQYF.

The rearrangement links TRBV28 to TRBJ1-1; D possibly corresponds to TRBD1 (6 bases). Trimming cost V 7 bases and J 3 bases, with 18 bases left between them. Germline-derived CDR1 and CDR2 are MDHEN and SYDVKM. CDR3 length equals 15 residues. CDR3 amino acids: CASIPGRGWYTEAFF. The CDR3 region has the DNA TGTGCCAGCATCCCGGGGAGGGGGTGGTACACTGAAGCTTTCTTT.

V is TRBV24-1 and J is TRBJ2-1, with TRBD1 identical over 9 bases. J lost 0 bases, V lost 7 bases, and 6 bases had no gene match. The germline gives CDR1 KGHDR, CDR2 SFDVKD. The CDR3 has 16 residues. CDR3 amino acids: CATRGTGPSSYNEQFF. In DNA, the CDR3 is TGTGCCACCAGGGGGACAGGGCCAAGCTCCTACAATGAGCAGTTCTTC.

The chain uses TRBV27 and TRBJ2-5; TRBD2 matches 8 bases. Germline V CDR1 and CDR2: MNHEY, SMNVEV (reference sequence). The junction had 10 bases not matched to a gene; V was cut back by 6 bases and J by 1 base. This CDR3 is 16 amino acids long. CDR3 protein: CASSPRLAPVQETQYF. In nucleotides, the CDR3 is TGTGCCAGCAGCCCGCGACTAGCGCCTGTCCAAGAGACCCAGTACTTC.

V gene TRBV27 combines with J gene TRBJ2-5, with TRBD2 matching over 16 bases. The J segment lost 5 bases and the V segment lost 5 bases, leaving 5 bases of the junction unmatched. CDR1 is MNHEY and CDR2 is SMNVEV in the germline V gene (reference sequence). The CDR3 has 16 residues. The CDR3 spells CASSPGTSGRVETQYF. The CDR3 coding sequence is TGTGCCAGCAGTCCCGGGACTAGCGGGAGGGTGGAGACCCAGTACTTC.

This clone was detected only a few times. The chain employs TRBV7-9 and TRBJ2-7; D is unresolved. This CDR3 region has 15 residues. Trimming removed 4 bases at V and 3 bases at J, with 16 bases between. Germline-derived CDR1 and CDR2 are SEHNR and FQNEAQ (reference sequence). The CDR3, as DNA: TGTGCCAGCAGCTCTTTAGAAGTGGGCCTCTACGAGCAGTACTTC. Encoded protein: CASSSLEVGLYEQYF.

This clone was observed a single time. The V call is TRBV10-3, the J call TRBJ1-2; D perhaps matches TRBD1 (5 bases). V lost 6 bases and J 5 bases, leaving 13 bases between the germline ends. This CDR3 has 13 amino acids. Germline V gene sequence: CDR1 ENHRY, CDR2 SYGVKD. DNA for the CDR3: TGTGCCATCAGGGCAGGGCAATCTTATGGCTACACCTTC. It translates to CAIRAGQSYGYTF.

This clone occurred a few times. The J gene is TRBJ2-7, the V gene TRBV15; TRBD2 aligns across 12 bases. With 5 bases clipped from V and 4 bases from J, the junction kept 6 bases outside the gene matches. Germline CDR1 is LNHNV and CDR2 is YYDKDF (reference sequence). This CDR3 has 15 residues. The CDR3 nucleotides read TGTGCCACCAGCCTCTTGACTAGCGGGAGTTACGAGCAGTACTTC. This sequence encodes CATSLLTSGSYEQYF.

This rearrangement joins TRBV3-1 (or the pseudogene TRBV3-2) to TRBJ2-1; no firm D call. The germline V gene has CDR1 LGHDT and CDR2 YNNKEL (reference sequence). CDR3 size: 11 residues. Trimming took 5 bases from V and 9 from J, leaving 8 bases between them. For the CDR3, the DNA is TGTGCCAGCAGCTCCCGAGGTGAGCAGTTCTTC. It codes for CASSSRGEQFF.

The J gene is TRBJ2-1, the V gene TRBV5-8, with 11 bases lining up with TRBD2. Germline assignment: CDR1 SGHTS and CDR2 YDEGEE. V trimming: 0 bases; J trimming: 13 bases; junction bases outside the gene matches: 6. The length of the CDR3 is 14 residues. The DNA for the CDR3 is TGTGCCAGCAGCTTGGGACTAGCGGGACAGGTACAGTTCTTC. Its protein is CASSLGLAGQVQFF.

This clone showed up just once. DNA of the CDR3: TGTGCCAGCAGCTTAGTAGGGGGACTAAGGGCCTACGAGCAGTACTTC. Its protein product is CASSLVGGLRAYEQYF. This chain joins TRBV7-9 and TRBJ2-7; possibly TRBD2 for D (7 bases). CDR3 length: 16 residues. Germline CDR1 and CDR2: SEHNR and FQNEAQ (reference sequence). The V end was cut by 1 base, the J end by 2 bases, with 15 bases between. Filled out from reference TRBV7-9 and TRBJ2-7, the complete variable domain reads DTGVSQNPRHKITKRGQNVTFRCDPISEHNRLYWYRQTLGQGPEFLTYFQNEAQLEKSRLLSDRFSAERPKGSFSTLEIQRTEQGDSAMYLCASSLVGGLRAYEQYFGPGTRLTVT.

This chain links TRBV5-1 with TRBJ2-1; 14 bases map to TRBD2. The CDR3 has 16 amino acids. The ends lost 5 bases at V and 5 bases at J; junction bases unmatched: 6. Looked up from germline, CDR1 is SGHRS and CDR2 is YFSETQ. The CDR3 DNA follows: TGCGCCAGCAGTTTTGGACTAGCGGGAGGCGACAATGAGCAGTTCTTC. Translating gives CASSFGLAGGDNEQFF. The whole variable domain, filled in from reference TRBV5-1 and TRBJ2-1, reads KAGVTQTPRYLIKTRGQQVTLSCSPISGHRSVSWYQQTPGQGLQFLFEYFSETQRNKGNFPGRFSGRQFSNSRSEMNVSTLELGDSALYLCASSFGLAGGDNEQFFGPGTRLTVL.

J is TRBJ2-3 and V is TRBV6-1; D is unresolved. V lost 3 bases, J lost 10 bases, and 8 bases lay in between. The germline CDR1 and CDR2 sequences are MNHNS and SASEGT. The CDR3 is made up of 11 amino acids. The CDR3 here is CASSEIRAQYF. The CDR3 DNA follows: TGTGCCAGCAGTGAGATACGGGCGCAGTATTTT.

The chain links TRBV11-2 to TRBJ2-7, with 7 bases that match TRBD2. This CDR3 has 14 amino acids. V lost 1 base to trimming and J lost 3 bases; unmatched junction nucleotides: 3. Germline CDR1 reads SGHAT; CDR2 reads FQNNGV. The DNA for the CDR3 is TGTGCCAGCAGCTTAGTTGGCGGGAGCTACGAGCAGTACTTC. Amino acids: CASSLVGGSYEQYF. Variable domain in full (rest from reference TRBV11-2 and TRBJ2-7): EAGVAQSPRYKIIEKRQSVAFWCNPISGHATLYWYQQILGQGPKLLIQFQNNGVVDDSQLPKDRFSAERLKGVDSTLKIQPAKLEDSAVYLCASSLVGGSYEQYFGPGTRLTVT.

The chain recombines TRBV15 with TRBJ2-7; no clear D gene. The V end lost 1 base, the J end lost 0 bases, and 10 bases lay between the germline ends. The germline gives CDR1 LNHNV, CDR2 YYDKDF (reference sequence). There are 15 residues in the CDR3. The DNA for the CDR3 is TGTGCCACCAGCAGAGTCCCTACGAGCTCCTACGAGCAGTACTTC. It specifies CATSRVPTSSYEQYF.

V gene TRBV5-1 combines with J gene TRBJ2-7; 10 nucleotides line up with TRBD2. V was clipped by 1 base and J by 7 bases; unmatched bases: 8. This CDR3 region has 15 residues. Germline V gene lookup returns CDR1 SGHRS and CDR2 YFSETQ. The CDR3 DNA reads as TGCGCCAGCAGCTTGTTGGCTAGCGGGAGTAGGGAGCAGTACTTC. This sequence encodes CASSLLASGSREQYF.

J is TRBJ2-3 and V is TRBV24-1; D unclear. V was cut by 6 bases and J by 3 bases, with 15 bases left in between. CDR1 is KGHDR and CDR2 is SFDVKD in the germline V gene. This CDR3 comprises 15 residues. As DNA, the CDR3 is TGTGCCACCAGTCAGTTACCAGCGCCAACAGATACGCAGTATTTT. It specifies CATSQLPAPTDTQYF.

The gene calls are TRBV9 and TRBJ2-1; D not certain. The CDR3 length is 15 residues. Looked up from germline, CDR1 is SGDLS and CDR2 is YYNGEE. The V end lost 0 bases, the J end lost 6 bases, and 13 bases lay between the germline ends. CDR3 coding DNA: TGTGCCAGCAGCGTAGGGTCTAGTAGTGTCAATGAGCAGTTCTTC. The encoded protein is CASSVGSSSVNEQFF.

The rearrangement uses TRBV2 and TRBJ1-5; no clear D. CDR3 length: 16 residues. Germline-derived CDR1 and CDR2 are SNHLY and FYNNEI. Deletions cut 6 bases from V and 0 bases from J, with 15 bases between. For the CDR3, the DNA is TGTGCCAGCAGCACAAGGCCTTACAGTAGCAATCAGCCCCAGCATTTT. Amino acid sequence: CASSTRPYSSNQPQHF.

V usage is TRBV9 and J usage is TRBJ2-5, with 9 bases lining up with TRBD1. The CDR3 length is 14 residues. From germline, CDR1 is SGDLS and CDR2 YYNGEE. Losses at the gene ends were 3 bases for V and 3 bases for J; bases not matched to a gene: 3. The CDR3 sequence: CASSAGQGKETQYF. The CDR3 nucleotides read TGTGCCAGCAGCGCCGGACAGGGGAAAGAGACCCAGTACTTC.

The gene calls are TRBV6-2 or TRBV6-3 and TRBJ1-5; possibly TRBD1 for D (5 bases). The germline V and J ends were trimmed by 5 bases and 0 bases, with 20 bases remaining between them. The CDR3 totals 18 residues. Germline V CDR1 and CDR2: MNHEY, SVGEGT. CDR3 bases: TGTGCCAGCAGTCCCCCCCCGGGGGGGGATTATAGCAATCAGCCCCAGCATTTT. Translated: CASSPPPGGDYSNQPQHF.